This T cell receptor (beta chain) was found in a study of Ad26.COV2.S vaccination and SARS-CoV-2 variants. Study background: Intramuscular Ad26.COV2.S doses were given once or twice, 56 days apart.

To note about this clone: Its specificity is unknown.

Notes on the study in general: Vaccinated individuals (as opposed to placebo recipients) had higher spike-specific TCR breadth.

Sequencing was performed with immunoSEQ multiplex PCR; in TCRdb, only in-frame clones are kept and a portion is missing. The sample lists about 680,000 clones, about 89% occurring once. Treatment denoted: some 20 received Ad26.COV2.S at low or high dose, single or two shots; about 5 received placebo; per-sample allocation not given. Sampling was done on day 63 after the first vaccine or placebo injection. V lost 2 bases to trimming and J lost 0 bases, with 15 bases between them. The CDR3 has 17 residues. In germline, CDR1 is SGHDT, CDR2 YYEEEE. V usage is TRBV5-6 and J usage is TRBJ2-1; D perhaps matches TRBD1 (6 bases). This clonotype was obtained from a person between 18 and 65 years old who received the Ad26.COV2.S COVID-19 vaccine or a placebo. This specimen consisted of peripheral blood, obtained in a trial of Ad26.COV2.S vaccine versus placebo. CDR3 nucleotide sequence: TGTGCCAGCAGCTTATTGGCAGGGGAGAGCTCCTACAATGAGCAGTTCTTC. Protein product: CASSLLAGESSYNEQFF.